The 4 T cell receptor beta chains below were found in one sample sequenced in a study of shared clonotypes between healthy human individuals (dated by TCRdb to about 2020). Library generation was performed with the immunoSEQ multiplex PCR assay. As stored in TCRdb, this immuneACCESS dataset retains in-frame rearrangements with V and J assigned. A fraction of the clones does not appear; measured against another copy, unresolved V genes explain less than half of the discrepancy, and the remainder lacks a known reason. The sample has 2 million to 2.5 million clones on record, over 85% of them singletons. The ten top clones hold 0.1% to 0.15% of the sample. Sequencing was performed on naive CD4+ T cells sorted from blood. What this sample's cell subset or site label stands for: CD45RA+ positively selected. The receptors come from a man aged 18 to 30 in good health.

The chain joins TRBV7-9 to TRBJ1-5; TRBD1 matches at 7 bases. The CDR3 covers 15 residues. Germline V gene sequence: CDR1 SEHNR, CDR2 FQNEAQ (reference sequence). The V and J ends lost 1 base and 3 bases, in that order; junction bases with no gene match: 3. Written as DNA, the CDR3 is TGTGCCAGCAGCTTAGGGAGGGGGCTCAATCAGCCCCAGCATTTT. Translating it yields CASSLGRGLNQPQHF.

This clone was detected only a few times. This sequence joins TRBV10-3 and TRBJ1-5, with D perhaps matching TRBD1 (5 bases). The CDR3 runs to 14 residues. Trimming took off 2 bases at V and 6 bases at J, with 11 bases between the two ends. Germline values: CDR1 ENHRY, CDR2 SYGVKD. CDR3 coding DNA: TGTGCCATCAGTGAGGTAGGGGAGGGTCAGCCCCAGCATTTT. This sequence encodes CAISEVGEGQPQHF.

The CDR3 spells CASSIVTGGNTEAFF. CDR3 in DNA: TGTGCCAGTAGTATAGTGACAGGTGGAAACACTGAAGCTTTCTTT. This sequence joins TRBV19 and TRBJ1-1, with D perhaps TRBD1 (6 bases). Germline V lookup: CDR1 LNHDA, CDR2 SQIVND (reference sequence). The length of the CDR3 is 15 residues. V lost 1 base to trimming and J lost 2 bases, with 11 bases between them.

The chain links TRBV5-6 to TRBJ1-1; D is uncertain. This CDR3 region has 13 residues. The ends were cut back, 0 bases at V and 2 bases at J, with 5 bases in the middle. The germline gives CDR1 SGHDT, CDR2 YYEEEE. In DNA, the CDR3 is TGTGCCAGCAGCTTGGGAGATAACACTGAAGCTTTCTTT. It encodes CASSLGDNTEAFF.